The clone carrying this TCR beta chain showed up just a few times. Its antigen is currently unknown. The source of the sample is a study of T-cell memory formation after mild COVID-19. Study as a whole: Clustering of TCRs was largely donor specific. Study results and limitations: The CD4+ clones that contracted clustered mainly within CM and EM, and the CD8+ clones concentrated in EMRA. Balance between CD4 and CD8 was seen in clones contracting day 15 to 85, and a CD4+ lean was seen in later expanders.

The 5'RACE method, run with constant-segment primers, produced TCR alpha and TCR beta cDNA libraries (carrying sample barcodes and UMIs). TCRdb analysed the 5' RACE reads with MiXCR anew, one entry per CDR3 protein. The table includes about 390,000 distinct CDR3 sequences, approximately 15% detected once. After removal of 4 bases from V and 4 bases from J, the junction contained 7 bases not matched to a gene. Germline V gene data show CDR1 as SGDLS and CDR2 as YYNGEE. This CDR3 has 15 residues. The chain employs TRBV9 and TRBJ2-1; TRBD2 matches 8 bases. The receptor was derived from a man aged 18 to 29 who had mild COVID-19 (a few samples of this study predate the infection). Cell type and time point are not known. The sequencing sample was made of PBMCs or a T cell subset sorted from them (not recorded which). This chain's CDR3 is CASSPQRGPYNEQFF. DNA for the CDR3: TGTGCCAGCAGCCCGCAGCGGGGGCCTTACAATGAGCAGTTCTTC.